These T cell receptor beta chains were read from a single sample in a study of T cell responses to AZD1222 COVID-19 vaccine. The method was immunoSEQ multiplex PCR; TCRdb's version includes in-frame clones alone and lacks a portion of them. The data contain some 140,000 clones, more than 90% of them singletons. The sequences come from peripheral blood, collected on day 0 of AZD1222 vaccination. The receptor set was obtained from an adult in good health. Each CDR3 is given with its conserved first and last residue. A D gene is named only where the DNA matches it firmly. Expanded clones get a size class; other rows say once, few or many, or leave the size out.

abundance,d_gene,j_gene,v_gene,CDR3nt,CDR3aa
NA,NA,TRBJ1-1,TRBV5-6,TGTGCCAGCAGCACAGCGAACACTGAAGCTTTCTTT,CASSTANTEAFF
NA,NA,TRBJ1-2,TRBV7-2,TGTGCCAGCAGGCCAATCTCCACTCCCCTTTATGGCTACACCTTC,CASRPISTPLYGYTF
NA,NA,TRBJ1-6,TRBV19,TGTGCCAGTACCGCGACAGGAGGATTGACACCCCTCCACTTT,CASTATGGLTPLHF
once,NA,TRBJ2-7,TRBV11-3,TGTGCCAGCAGCTTAAGACTAGTCGACACCTACGAGCAGTACTTC,CASSLRLVDTYEQYF
NA,TRBD2,TRBJ2-3,TRBV18,TGTGCCAGCTCAATGACTAGCGGGGGGGACCCAGATACGCAGTATTTT,CASSMTSGGDPDTQYF
once,NA,TRBJ1-5,TRBV19,TGTGCCAGTAGTCGGGGGCAAAGTACCAATCAGCCCCAGCATTTT,CASSRGQSTNQPQHF
NA,TRBD1,TRBJ2-7,TRBV27,TGTGCCAGCAGTTCCCTCCGGGACAGGGGCACCTACGAGCAGTACTTC,CASSSLRDRGTYEQYF
NA,NA,TRBJ1-6,TRBV7-8,TGTGCCAGCAGCTACAGGGTGGGCTATAATTCACCCCTCCACTTT,CASSYRVGYNSPLHF
NA,NA,TRBJ1-2,TRBV18,TGTGCCAGCTCACCAGAACGCGACTATGGCTACACCTTC,CASSPERDYGYTF
NA,NA,TRBJ2-1,TRBV11-2,TGTGCCAGCAGCTTAGATCAGGTCCCGAGCTCCTACAATGAGCAGTTCTTC,CASSLDQVPSSYNEQFF
NA,NA,TRBJ1-5,TRBV4-3,TGCGCCAGCAGCCAAGGAGCCAATCAGCCCCAGCATTTT,CASSQGANQPQHF
NA,TRBD2,TRBJ2-1,TRBV7-2,TGTGCCAGCAGACGCCTAGCGGGGGCCCCCTCCTACAATGAGCAGTTCTTC,CASRRLAGAPSYNEQFF
NA,TRBD1,TRBJ1-4,TRBV9,TGTGCCAGCGCTAAAGGGACAGGGGCCGGAGAGGAAAAACTGTTTTTT,CASAKGTGAGEEKLFF
NA,NA,TRBJ1-6,TRBV6-2/TRBV6-3,TGTGCCAGCAGTTACCCCGGACGGAGGCGGGCCGGGTCACCCCTCCACTTT,CASSYPGRRRAGSPLHF
NA,NA,TRBJ1-2,TRBV2,TGTGCCAGCAGTGAGCGGGGGAGCTATGGCTACACCTTC,CASSERGSYGYTF
NA,NA,TRBJ1-1,TRBV19,TGTGCCAGTATATCATGGAAAGCTTTCTTT,CASISWKAFF
NA,NA,TRBJ1-1,TRBV11-2,TGTGCCAGCAGCTTACTGGCACCTCGGGAGAACACTGAAGCTTTCTTT,CASSLLAPRENTEAFF
NA,NA,TRBJ2-7,TRBV27,TGTGCCAGCAGTGGTCAGAACGACTACGAGCAGTACTTC,CASSGQNDYEQYF
NA,NA,TRBJ1-1,TRBV6-5,TGTGCCAGCAACCGAGACGGGTCCTTTAACACTGAAGCTTTCTTT,CASNRDGSFNTEAFF
NA,TRBD1,TRBJ2-6,TRBV27,TGTGCCAGCAGGACAGGGTTTACCTCTGGGGCCAACGTCCTGACTTTC,CASRTGFTSGANVLTF
NA,TRBD1,TRBJ1-1,TRBV5-4,TGTGCCAGCAGGCACAGGGGGCGAACTGAAGCTTTCTTT,CASRHRGRTEAFF
NA,NA,TRBJ1-1,TRBV7-9,TGTGCCAGCGGAAATTTGGGTATATTAGACACTGAAGCTTTCTTT,CASGNLGILDTEAFF
once,NA,TRBJ1-6,TRBV27,TGTGCCAGCAAAAGGGGTAGGGCCATCAATTCACCCCTCCACTTT,CASKRGRAINSPLHF
NA,TRBD1,TRBJ1-3,TRBV30,TGTGCCTGGCAAGGGGACAGGGTTACTGGAAACACCATATATTTT,CAWQGDRVTGNTIYF
once,TRBD1,TRBJ1-5,TRBV3-1/TRBV3-2,TGTGCCAGCAGCCCGAGGACAGGGACCGATCAGCCCCAGCATTTT,CASSPRTGTDQPQHF
NA,NA,TRBJ1-2,TRBV6-1,TGTGCCAGCAGTGAAGGCGGACAGCCTTCTAACTATGGCTACACCTTC,CASSEGGQPSNYGYTF
NA,NA,TRBJ1-1,TRBV4-1,TGCGCCAGCAGCCAGCACCTGGGAGGGGGCACTGAAGCTTTCTTT,CASSQHLGGGTEAFF
NA,NA,TRBJ1-1,TRBV9,TGTGCCAGCAGCTCAGGGGACCGTATAAGGAACACTGAAGCTTTCTTT,CASSSGDRIRNTEAFF
NA,NA,TRBJ2-2,TRBV3-1/TRBV3-2,TGTGCCAGCAGCCTCAGGGGGCCTAGCGGGACCGGGGAGCTGTTTTTT,CASSLRGPSGTGELFF
NA,TRBD1,TRBJ1-4,TRBV5-1,TGCGCCAGCAGCTTGGCCACAGGGGGTTGGAATGAAAAACTGTTTTTT,CASSLATGGWNEKLFF
NA,TRBD2,TRBJ2-7,TRBV27,TGTGCCACCACGACTAGCAGCTACGAGCAGTACTTC,CATTTSSYEQYF
NA,NA,TRBJ1-2,TRBV4-3,TGCGCCAGCAGCTCAAGCCAGGGCATAGCTAACTATGGCTACACCTTC,CASSSSQGIANYGYTF
NA,NA,TRBJ2-2,TRBV7-3,TGTGCCAGCAGCCCTCAACGAACCAACTCTGGGAAGGAGCTGTTTTTT,CASSPQRTNSGKELFF
NA,TRBD2,TRBJ2-3,TRBV6-4,TGTGCCAGCAGTGACTCGACAGCGGGATCAGCTGATACGCAGTATTTT,CASSDSTAGSADTQYF
NA,NA,TRBJ1-4,TRBV13,TGTGCCAGCAGCTTATCCCTATCGTCGGACAGCGGCAAGGCAACTAATGAAAAACTGTTTTTT,CASSLSLSSDSGKATNEKLFF
NA,NA,TRBJ2-1,TRBV7-2,TGTGCCAGCAGCCTACGGGCTGTCGAACTCTTC,CASSLRAVELF
few,NA,TRBJ1-2,TRBV18,TGTGCCAGCTCACCCGACAGTTCCCCCTATGGCTACACCTTC,CASSPDSSPYGYTF
NA,TRBD1,TRBJ1-3,TRBV7-8,TGTGCCAGCAGCCCGGCACCACAGGGGGTGACTGGAAACACCATATATTTT,CASSPAPQGVTGNTIYF
NA,NA,TRBJ1-3,TRBV13,TGTGCCAGCAGCCATATTCCCAACACAGGGCTGCGCTCTGGAAACACCATATATTTT,CASSHIPNTGLRSGNTIYF
once,NA,TRBJ1-2,TRBV27,TGTGCCAGCAGTATGCTCAGTAACTATGGCTACACCTTC,CASSMLSNYGYTF
NA,NA,TRBJ2-7,TRBV4-1,TGCGCCAGCAGCCAGAGGGAGAGGGGCTACGAGCAGTACTTC,CASSQRERGYEQYF
NA,NA,TRBJ1-5,TRBV29-1,TGCAGCGTTGAGGTACAGCGCAATCAGCCCCAGCATTTT,CSVEVQRNQPQHF
NA,NA,TRBJ1-5,TRBV5-8,TGTGCCAGCAGCAAAGGGGGGAATCAGCCCCAGCATTTT,CASSKGGNQPQHF
NA,TRBD1,TRBJ1-5,TRBV19,TGTGCCAGTAGTATAGTCACAGGGGCTCAGCCCCAGCATTTT,CASSIVTGAQPQHF
NA,NA,TRBJ2-2,TRBV29-1,TGCAGCGTTAACATGGCCGGGGAGCTGTTTTTT,CSVNMAGELFF
NA,TRBD2,TRBJ2-7,TRBV5-1,TGCGCCAGCAGCCTACTAGCGGGGGCTTCCTACGAGCAGTACTTC,CASSLLAGASYEQYF
NA,NA,TRBJ2-7,TRBV13,TGTGCCAGCAGCTTAGCGGGTAGCTCCTACGAGCAGTACTTC,CASSLAGSSYEQYF
few,NA,TRBJ2-7,TRBV5-1,TGCGCCAGCAGCGAGTCCGGGGGAAGGTCCTACGAGCAGTACTTC,CASSESGGRSYEQYF
few,NA,TRBJ1-2,TRBV7-8,TGTGCCAGCAGCTTATCGGGCAGGTCGAGTTTGGGCTATGGCTACACCTTC,CASSLSGRSSLGYGYTF
once,TRBD1,TRBJ2-5,TRBV7-2,TGTGCCAGCAGACGCACCGGGACAGCCTTCCAAGAGACCCAGTACTTC,CASRRTGTAFQETQYF
NA,NA,TRBJ1-6,TRBV27,TGTGCCAGCAGTTTAAATAATTCACCCCTCCACTTT,CASSLNNSPLHF
NA,TRBD1,TRBJ1-1,TRBV25-1,TGTGCCAGCAGTGTTCGGGACAGTAACACTGAAGCTTTCTTT,CASSVRDSNTEAFF